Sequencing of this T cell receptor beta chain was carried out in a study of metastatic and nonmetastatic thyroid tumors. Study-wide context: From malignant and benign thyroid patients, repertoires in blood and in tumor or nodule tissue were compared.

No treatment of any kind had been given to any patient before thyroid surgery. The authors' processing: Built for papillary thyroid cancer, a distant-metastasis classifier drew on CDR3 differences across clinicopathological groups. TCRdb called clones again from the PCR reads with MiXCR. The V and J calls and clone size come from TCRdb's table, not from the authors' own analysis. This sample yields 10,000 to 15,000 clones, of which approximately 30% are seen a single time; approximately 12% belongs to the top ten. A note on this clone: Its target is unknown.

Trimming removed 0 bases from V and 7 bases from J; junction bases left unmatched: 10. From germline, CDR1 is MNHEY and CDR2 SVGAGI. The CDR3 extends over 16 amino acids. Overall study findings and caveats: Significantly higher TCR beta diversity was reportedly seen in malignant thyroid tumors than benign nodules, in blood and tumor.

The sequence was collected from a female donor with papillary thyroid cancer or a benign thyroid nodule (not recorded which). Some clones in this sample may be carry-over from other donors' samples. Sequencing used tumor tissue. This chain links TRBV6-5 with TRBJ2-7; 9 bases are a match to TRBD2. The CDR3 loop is CASSYSSPAGGYEQYF. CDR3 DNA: TGTGCCAGCAGTTACTCGAGTCCAGCGGGAGGTTATGAGCAGTACTTC.